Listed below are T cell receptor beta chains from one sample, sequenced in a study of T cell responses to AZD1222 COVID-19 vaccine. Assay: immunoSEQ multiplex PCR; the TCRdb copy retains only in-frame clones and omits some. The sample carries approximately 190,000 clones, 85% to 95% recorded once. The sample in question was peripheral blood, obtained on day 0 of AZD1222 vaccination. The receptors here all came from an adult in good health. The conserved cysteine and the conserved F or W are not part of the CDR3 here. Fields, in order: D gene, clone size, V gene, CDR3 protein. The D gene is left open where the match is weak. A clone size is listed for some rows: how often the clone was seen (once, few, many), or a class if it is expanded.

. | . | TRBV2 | ASVLGRGNTEAF
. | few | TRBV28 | ASSLPGRNEQF
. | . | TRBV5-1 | ASSLEGGTEAF
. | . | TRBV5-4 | ASSLANRGIVGYT
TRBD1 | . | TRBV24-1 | ATSDPQGTSVDTQY
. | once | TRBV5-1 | ASSFTQGNNEQF
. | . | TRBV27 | ASSLKGVRQPQH
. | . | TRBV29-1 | SASVATNEKLF
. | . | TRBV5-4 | ASRLGTYGYT
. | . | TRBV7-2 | ASSLVSGDNYYGYT
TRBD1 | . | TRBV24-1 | ATRFAGTGGAETQY
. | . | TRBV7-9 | ASSLGFYEQY
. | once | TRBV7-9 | ATRGLLNTEAF
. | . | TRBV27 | ASSVRVHTEAF
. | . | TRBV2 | APKIGTGYT
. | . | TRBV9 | ASTEGNSPLH
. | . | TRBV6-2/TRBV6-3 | ASTPLAGELF
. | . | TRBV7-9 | ASSSTKRVSTDTQY
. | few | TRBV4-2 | ASSQEGRGHQETQY
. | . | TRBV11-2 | ASSFHVDGYT
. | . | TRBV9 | ASSISTGGFTEAF
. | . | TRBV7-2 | ASSLDAASQPQH
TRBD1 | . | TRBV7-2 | ASSSRDRNTEAF
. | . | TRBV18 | ASSPQRGANEKLF
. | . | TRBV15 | ATSRDQNEQF
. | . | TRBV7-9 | ASSFRVNEQF
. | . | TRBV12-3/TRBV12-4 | ASSTWSEGEQY
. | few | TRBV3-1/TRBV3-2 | ASSPGEGNYGYT
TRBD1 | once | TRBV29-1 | SVAGTANYGYT
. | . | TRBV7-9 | ASSADRQTNEKLF
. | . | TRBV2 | ASTEGGNEQF
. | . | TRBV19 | ASSIGPGKGGYT
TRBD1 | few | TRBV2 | ASSTDRGGGYT
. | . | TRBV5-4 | ASSGGHGYEQY
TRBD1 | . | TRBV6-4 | ASSVDRGSGEAF
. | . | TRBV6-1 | ASSDLPGQGNSPLH
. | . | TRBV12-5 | ASGLWQGFWFEKLF
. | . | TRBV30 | AWVEPTFYEQY
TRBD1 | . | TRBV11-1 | ASSPGGKYEQY
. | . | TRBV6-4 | ASRATGSSNQPQH
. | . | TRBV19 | ASSITVEYEQY
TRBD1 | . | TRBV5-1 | ASSLGQGGQETQY
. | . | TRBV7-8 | ASTQQAPINSPLH
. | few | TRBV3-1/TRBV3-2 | ASSQVYEQY
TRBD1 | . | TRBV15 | ATSREYRGVKTEAF
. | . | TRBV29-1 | SAKRREEDT
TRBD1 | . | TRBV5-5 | ASSGTGTGFTDTQY
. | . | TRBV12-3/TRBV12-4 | ASSFGGEGYT
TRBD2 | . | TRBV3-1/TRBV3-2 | ASSGDYPTDTQY
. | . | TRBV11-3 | ASSSYSNTEAF
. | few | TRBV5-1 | ASSLKVPGDNSPLH
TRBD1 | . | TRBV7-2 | ASSWSGTGNNQPQH
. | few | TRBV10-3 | AISERARGGTEAF
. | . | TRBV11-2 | ASSFHRDLQF
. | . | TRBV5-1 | ASRALTGGNYGYT